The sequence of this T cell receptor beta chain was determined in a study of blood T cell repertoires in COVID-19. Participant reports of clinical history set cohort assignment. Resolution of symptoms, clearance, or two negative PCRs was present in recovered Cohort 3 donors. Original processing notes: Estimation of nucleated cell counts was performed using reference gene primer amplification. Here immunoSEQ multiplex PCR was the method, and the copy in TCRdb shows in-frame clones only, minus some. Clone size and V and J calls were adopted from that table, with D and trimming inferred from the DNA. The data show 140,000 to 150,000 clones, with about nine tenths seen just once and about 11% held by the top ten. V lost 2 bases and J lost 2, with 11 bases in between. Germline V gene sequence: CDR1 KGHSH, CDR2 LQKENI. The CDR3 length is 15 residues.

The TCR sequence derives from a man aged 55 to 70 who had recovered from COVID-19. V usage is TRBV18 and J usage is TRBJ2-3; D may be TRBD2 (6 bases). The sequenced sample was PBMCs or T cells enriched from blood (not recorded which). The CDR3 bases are TGTGCCAGCTCACCAGTAGCGGCAGTCACAGATACGCAGTATTTT. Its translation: CASSPVAAVTDTQYF.